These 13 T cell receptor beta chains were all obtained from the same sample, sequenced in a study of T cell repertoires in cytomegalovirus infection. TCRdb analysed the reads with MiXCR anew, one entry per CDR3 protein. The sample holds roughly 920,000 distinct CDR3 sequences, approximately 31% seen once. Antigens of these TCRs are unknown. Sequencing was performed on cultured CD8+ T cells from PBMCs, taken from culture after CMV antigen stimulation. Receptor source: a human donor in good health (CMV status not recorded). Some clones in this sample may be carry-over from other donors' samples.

The CDR3 is CASSPITFQETQYF. For the CDR3, the DNA is TGTGCCAGCAGTCCTATTACATTCCAAGAGACCCAGTACTTC. The genes are TRBV7-6 and TRBJ2-5; D is uncertain. The CDR3 loop spans 14 amino acids. Looked up from germline, CDR1 is SGHVS and CDR2 is FNYEAQ. Trimming shortened V by 6 bases and J by 1 base, and 12 bases separated the two germline ends.

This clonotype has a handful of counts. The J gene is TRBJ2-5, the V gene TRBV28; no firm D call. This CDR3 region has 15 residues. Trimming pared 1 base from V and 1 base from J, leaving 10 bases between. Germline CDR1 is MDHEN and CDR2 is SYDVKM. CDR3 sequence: CASSLSRQLQETQYF. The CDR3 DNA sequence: TGTGCCAGCAGTTTATCTCGTCAGCTCCAAGAGACCCAGTACTTC.

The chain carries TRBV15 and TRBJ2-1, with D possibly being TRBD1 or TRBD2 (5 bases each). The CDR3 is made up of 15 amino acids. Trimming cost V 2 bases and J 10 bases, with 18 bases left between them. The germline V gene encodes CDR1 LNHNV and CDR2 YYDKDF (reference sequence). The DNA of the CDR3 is TGTGCCACCAGCAGACCCTTGGGACCTCAGAGGGAGCAGTTCTTC. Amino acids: CATSRPLGPQREQFF.

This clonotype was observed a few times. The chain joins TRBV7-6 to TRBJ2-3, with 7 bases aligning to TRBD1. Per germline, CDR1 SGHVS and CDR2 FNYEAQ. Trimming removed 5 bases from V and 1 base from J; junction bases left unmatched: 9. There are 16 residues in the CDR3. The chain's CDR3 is CASSAKGGLGTDTQYF. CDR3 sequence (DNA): TGTGCCAGCAGCGCTAAAGGGGGCCTGGGCACAGATACGCAGTATTTT.

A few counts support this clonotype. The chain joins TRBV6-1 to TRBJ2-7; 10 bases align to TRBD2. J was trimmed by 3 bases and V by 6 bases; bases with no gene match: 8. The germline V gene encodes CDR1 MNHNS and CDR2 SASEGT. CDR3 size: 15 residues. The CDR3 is CASRPASGGNYEQYF. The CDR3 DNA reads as TGTGCCAGCAGACCAGCTAGCGGGGGAAACTACGAGCAGTACTTC.

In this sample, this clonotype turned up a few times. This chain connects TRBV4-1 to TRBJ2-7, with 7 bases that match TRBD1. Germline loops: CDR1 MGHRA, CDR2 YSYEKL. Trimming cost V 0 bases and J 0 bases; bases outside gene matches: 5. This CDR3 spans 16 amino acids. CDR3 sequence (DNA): TGCGCCAGCAGCCAAGATCCGGGACAGATCTCCTACGAGCAGTACTTC. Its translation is CASSQDPGQISYEQYF.

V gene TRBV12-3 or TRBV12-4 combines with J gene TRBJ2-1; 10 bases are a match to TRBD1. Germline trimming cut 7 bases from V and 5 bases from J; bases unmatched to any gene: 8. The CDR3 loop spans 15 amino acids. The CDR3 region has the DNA TGTGCCAGCAACAACTGGGACAGGGGAGACAATGAGCAGTTCTTC. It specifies CASNNWDRGDNEQFF.

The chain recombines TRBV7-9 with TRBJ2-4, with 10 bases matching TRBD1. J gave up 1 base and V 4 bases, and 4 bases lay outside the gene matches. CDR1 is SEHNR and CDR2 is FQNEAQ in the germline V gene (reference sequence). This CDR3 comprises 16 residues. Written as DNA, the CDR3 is TGTGCCAGCAGCTCCGGGACAGGGGACGCCAAAAACATTCAGTACTTC. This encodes CASSSGTGDAKNIQYF.

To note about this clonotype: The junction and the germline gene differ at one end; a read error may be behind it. The CDR3 loop is CASSHDRTTYLF. The CDR3 DNA is TGTGCCAGCAGTCATGACAGGACAACCTACCTCTTC. The rearrangement links TRBV6-6 to TRBJ2-1; the D gene is possibly TRBD1 (6 bases). Germline V gives CDR1 MNHNY, CDR2 SVGAGI (reference sequence). The CDR3 is 12 amino acids.

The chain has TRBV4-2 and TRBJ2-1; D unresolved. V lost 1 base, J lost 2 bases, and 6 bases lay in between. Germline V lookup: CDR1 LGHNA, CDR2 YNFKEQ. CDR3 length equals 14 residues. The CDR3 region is CASSQVPAYNEQFF. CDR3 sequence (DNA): TGTGCCAGCAGCCAAGTCCCAGCCTACAATGAGCAGTTCTTC.

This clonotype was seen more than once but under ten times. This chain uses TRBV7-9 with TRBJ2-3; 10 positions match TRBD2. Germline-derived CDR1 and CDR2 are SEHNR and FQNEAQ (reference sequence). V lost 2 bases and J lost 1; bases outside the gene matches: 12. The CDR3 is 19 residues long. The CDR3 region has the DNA TGTGCCAGCAGCTTACTATCGGACTACCTAGCGGGGGGCACAGATACGCAGTATTTT. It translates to CASSLLSDYLAGGTDTQYF.

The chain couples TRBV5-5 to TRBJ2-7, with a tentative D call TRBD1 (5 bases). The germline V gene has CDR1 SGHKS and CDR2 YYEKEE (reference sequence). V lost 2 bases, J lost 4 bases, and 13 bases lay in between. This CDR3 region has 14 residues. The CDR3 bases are TGTGCCAGCAGCTTCAGGGTGTTGGGATACGAGCAGTACTTC. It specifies CASSFRVLGYEQYF. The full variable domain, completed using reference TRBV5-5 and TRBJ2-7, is DAGVTQSPTHLIKTRGQQVTLRCSPISGHKSVSWYQQVLGQGPQFIFQYYEKEERGRGNFPDRFSARQFPNYSSELNVNALLLGDSALYLCASSFRVLGYEQYFGPGTRLTVT.

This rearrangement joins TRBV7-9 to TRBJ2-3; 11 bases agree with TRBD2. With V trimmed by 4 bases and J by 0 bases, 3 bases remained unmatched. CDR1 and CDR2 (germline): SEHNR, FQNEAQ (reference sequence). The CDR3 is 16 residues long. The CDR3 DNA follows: TGTGCCAGCAGCTCGACTAGCGGGATGAGCACAGATACGCAGTATTTT. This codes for CASSSTSGMSTDTQYF.